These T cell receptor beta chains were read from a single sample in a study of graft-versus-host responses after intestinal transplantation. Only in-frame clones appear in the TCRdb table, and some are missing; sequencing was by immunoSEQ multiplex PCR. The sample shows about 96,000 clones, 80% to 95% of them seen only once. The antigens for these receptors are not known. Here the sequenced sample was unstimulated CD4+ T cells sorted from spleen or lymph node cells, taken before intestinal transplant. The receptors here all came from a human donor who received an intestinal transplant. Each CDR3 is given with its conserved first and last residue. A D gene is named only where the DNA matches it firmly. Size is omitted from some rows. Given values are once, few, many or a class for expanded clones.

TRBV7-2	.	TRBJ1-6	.	CASSPRGLYNSPLHF	TGTGCCAGCAGCCCGCGGGGTCTCTATAATTCACCCCTCCACTTT
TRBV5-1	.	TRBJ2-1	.	CASSPLGSSYNEQFF	TGCGCCAGCAGCCCTCTAGGGAGCTCCTACAATGAGCAGTTCTTC
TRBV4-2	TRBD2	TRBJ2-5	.	CASSQVRTSGDEYGETQYF	TGTGCCAGCAGCCAAGTAAGGACTAGCGGGGATGAGTATGGTGAGACCCAGTACTTC
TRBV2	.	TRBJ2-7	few	CASSVNSYEQYF	TGTGCCAGCAGTGTGAATAGCTACGAGCAGTACTTC
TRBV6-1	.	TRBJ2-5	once	CASSEDRGETQYF	TGTGCCAGCAGTGAAGACCGGGGAGAGACCCAGTACTTC
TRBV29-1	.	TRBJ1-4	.	CSVEWADNEKLFF	TGCAGCGTTGAATGGGCTGACAATGAAAAACTGTTTTTT
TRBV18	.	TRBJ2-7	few	CASSPTGTDYEQYF	TGTGCCAGCTCACCAACCGGGACTGACTACGAGCAGTACTTC
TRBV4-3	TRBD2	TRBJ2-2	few	CASSQDFGPGLAGRGELFF	TGCGCCAGCAGCCAAGATTTCGGCCCGGGCCTAGCGGGGAGAGGGGAGCTGTTTTTT
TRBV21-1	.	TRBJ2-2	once	CASSKIAVRGDTGELFF	TGTGCCAGCAGCAAAATCGCTGTCCGAGGAGACACCGGGGAGCTGTTTTTT
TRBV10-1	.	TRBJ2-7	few	CASSYDRNSYEQYF	TGCGCCAGCAGCTATGACAGAAACTCCTACGAGCAGTACTTC
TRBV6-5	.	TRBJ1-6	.	CASSTGRFSSPLHF	TGTGCCAGCAGTACTGGGAGGTTTTCTTCACCCCTCCACTTT
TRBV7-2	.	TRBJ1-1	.	CASSLSPGDTEAFF	TGTGCCAGCAGCTTATCTCCAGGGGACACTGAAGCTTTCTTT
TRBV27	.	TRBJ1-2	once	CASSQQGNNYGYTF	TGTGCCAGCAGTCAGCAGGGGAACAACTATGGCTACACCTTC
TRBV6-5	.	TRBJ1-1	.	CASRTDPNTEAFF	TGTGCCAGCAGAACAGATCCGAACACTGAAGCTTTCTTT
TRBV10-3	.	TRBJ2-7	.	CAISESDRLTYEQYF	TGTGCCATCAGTGAGTCAGACAGGTTGACCTACGAGCAGTACTTC
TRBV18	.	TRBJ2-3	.	CASSPRRGSDTQYF	TGTGCCAGCTCACCACGGCGAGGTTCGGATACGCAGTATTTT
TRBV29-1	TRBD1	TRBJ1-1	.	CSVEGVGQATTEAFF	TGCAGCGTTGAAGGGGTCGGACAGGCGACCACTGAAGCTTTCTTT
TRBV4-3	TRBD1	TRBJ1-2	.	CASSLGTGDGYTF	TGCGCCAGCAGCCTCGGGACAGGGGATGGCTACACCTTC
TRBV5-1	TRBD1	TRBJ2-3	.	CASSLDRGDTDTQYF	TGCGCCAGCAGCTTGGACAGGGGTGACACAGATACGCAGTATTTT
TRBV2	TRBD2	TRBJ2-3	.	CASSEAWAGGPKDTQYF	TGTGCCAGCAGTGAAGCCTGGGCGGGAGGGCCCAAGGATACGCAGTATTTT
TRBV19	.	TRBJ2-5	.	CASSTRAGALGTQYF	TGTGCCAGTAGTACGAGGGCGGGGGCGTTGGGGACCCAGTACTTC
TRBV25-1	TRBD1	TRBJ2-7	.	CASSESGTGTYEQYF	TGTGCCAGCAGTGAATCTGGGACAGGGACCTACGAGCAGTACTTC
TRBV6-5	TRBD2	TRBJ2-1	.	CASSATSGPYNEQFF	TGTGCCAGCAGTGCCACTAGCGGCCCCTACAATGAGCAGTTCTTC
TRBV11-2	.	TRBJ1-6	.	CASSSSDSNSPLHF	TGTGCCAGCAGCTCCTCGGACTCAAATTCACCCCTCCACTTT
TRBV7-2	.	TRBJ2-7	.	CASSLNPRGQYF	TGTGCCAGCAGCCTCAACCCTCGGGGGCAGTACTTC
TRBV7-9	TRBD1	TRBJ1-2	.	CASSIGQGNYGYTF	TGTGCCAGCAGCATCGGACAGGGGAATTATGGCTACACCTTC
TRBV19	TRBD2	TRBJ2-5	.	CASSIRASGTLETQYF	TGTGCCAGTAGTATAAGGGCTAGCGGAACGCTCGAGACCCAGTACTTC
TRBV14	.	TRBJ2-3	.	CASTPKGHADTQYF	TGTGCCAGCACCCCGAAGGGACACGCAGATACGCAGTATTTT
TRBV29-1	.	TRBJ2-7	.	CSVELVGQVAYEQYF	TGCAGCGTTGAGTTGGTGGGGCAGGTAGCCTACGAGCAGTACTTC
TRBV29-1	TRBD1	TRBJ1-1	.	CSVQGAVTEAFF	TGCAGCGTTCAGGGGGCGGTTACTGAAGCTTTCTTT
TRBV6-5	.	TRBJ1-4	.	CASSLTGAEKLFF	TGTGCCAGCAGTTTGACAGGAGCTGAAAAACTGTTTTTT